This passage covers 18 T cell receptor beta chains from one sample sequenced in a study of spatial heterogeneity in lung cancer. TCRdb re-called the 5' RACE reads through MiXCR, storing one row per CDR3 protein. The data show approximately 92,000 distinct CDR3 sequences, roughly 12% seen once. Time point defined: sample taken at primary tumor resection. Unsorted tumor, nontumor lung tissue or cryopreserved PBMC supplied the whole RNA. This material consisted of PBMCs, taken at surgery. Source of these receptors: a male donor with early-stage non-small cell lung cancer.

This clonotype was counted many times. The chain is built from TRBV7-2 and TRBJ2-5; no firm D call. Deletions cut 2 bases from V and 1 base from J, with 5 bases between. There are 13 residues in the CDR3. Germline V gives CDR1 SGHTA, CDR2 FQGNSA. The CDR3 nucleotides read TGTGCCAGCAGCTTACAACCCCAAGAGACCCAGTACTTC. Translating it yields CASSLQPQETQYF.

This rearrangement joins TRBV10-3 to TRBJ2-2; D gene ambiguous. This CDR3 comprises 12 residues. V was clipped by 8 bases and J by 4 bases, with 8 bases between them. CDR1 is ENHRY, CDR2 SYGVKD, per germline. DNA for the CDR3: TGTGCCATCGGCGAGGCCACCGGGGAGCTGTTTTTT. This translates into CAIGEATGELFF.

This clonotype was counted at least ten times. The CDR3 region is CASSGDRNEKLFF. CDR3 DNA sequence: TGCGCCAGCAGCGGGGACAGGAATGAAAAACTGTTTTTT. The chain employs TRBV4-1 and TRBJ1-4; 8 bases map to TRBD1. CDR1 and CDR2 from the germline V gene are MGHRA and YSYEKL. With 5 bases clipped from V and 5 bases from J, the junction kept 1 base outside the gene matches. The CDR3 runs 13 residues.

This clonotype was detected a few times. This chain links TRBV11-2 with TRBJ2-3; no clear D. The CDR3 loop spans 14 amino acids. Between the trimmed V and J ends, which lost 5 bases and 1 base, there was a span of 10 bases. CDR1 is SGHAT and CDR2 is FQNNGV in the germline V gene. CDR3 residues: CASSKGRGTDTQYF. In DNA, the CDR3 is TGTGCCAGCAGCAAAGGACGGGGCACAGATACGCAGTATTTT. Drawing the rest from reference TRBV11-2 and TRBJ2-3, the complete variable domain is EAGVAQSPRYKIIEKRQSVAFWCNPISGHATLYWYQQILGQGPKLLIQFQNNGVVDDSQLPKDRFSAERLKGVDSTLKIQPAKLEDSAVYLCASSKGRGTDTQYFGPGTRLTVL.

The chain has TRBV5-1 and TRBJ2-3; 12 bases are shared with TRBD2. The CDR3 runs 17 residues. J was trimmed by 0 bases and V by 1 base; bases with no gene match: 3. Germline V gives CDR1 SGHRS, CDR2 YFSETQ. CDR3 sequence reads: CASSLTSGGPSTDTQYF. For the CDR3, the DNA is TGCGCCAGCAGCTTGACTAGCGGGGGGCCTAGCACAGATACGCAGTATTTT.

This chain connects TRBV5-1 to TRBJ2-5; 8 nucleotides match TRBD1. This CDR3 has 14 amino acids. CDR1 and CDR2 from the germline V gene are SGHRS and YFSETQ. V lost 3 bases, J lost 1 base, and 2 bases stayed unmatched. The CDR3 is CASSWDRLQETQYF. In nucleotides, the CDR3 is TGCGCCAGCAGCTGGGACAGGCTCCAAGAGACCCAGTACTTC. The variable domain in full, with the rest retrieved from reference TRBV5-1 and TRBJ2-5, is KAGVTQTPRYLIKTRGQQVTLSCSPISGHRSVSWYQQTPGQGLQFLFEYFSETQRNKGNFPGRFSGRQFSNSRSEMNVSTLELGDSALYLCASSWDRLQETQYFGPGTRLLVL.

The table lists this clonotype with a few counts. The rearrangement uses TRBV7-3 and TRBJ2-2; TRBD1 agrees at 8 bases. CDR1 and CDR2 (germline): SGHTA, FQGTGA. The junction had 11 bases not matched to a gene; V was cut back by 0 bases and J by 14 bases. This CDR3 has 15 residues. CDR3 sequence: CASSLTTDRETELFF. In nucleotides, the CDR3 is TGTGCCAGCAGCTTAACTACGGACAGGGAGACCGAACTGTTTTTT.

This clonotype has only a few counts. The CDR3 loop reads CASSTGHTDTQYF. The CDR3 coding sequence is TGTGCCAGCAGCACAGGACACACAGATACGCAGTATTTT. The chain joins TRBV7-2 to TRBJ2-3; D possibly corresponds to TRBD1 (5 bases). Germline CDR1 reads SGHTA; CDR2 reads FQGNSA. Deletions cut 5 bases from V and 2 bases from J, with 8 bases between. CDR3 length equals 13 residues.

This clonotype was counted many times. The CDR3 DNA reads as TGCAGTGCTAGAGGGGACATCCTCCAAAACATTCAGTACTTC. Its protein product is CSARGDILQNIQYF. The chain joins TRBV20-1 to TRBJ2-4; D may be TRBD1 (6 bases). The V gene's germline CDR1 is DFQATT and CDR2 SNEGSKA (reference sequence). V was pared by 1 base and J by 5 bases, with 12 bases between. This CDR3 region has 14 residues.

This clonotype turned up a few times. V is TRBV7-8 and J is TRBJ2-2; D perhaps matches TRBD1 (5 bases). V lost 7 bases and J 0 bases, leaving 15 bases between the germline ends. The CDR3 runs to 16 residues. Germline values: CDR1 SGHVS, CDR2 FQNEAQ. The CDR3 here is CASTIARASNTGELFF. The CDR3 nucleotides are TGTGCCAGCACCATCGCCAGGGCCTCGAACACCGGGGAGCTGTTTTTT.

The CDR3 region is CSVSGGSPLHF. DNA of the CDR3: TGCAGTGTCTCAGGGGGCTCACCCCTCCACTTT. V is TRBV20-1 and J is TRBJ1-6; 8 bases align to TRBD1. CDR1 and CDR2 from the germline V gene are DFQATT and SNEGSKA (reference sequence). This CDR3 region has 11 residues. The V and J ends lost 7 bases and 10 bases, in that order; junction bases with no gene match: 3.

This clonotype was found a few times. The chain is built from TRBV29-1 and TRBJ2-3; D unresolved. CDR1 SQVTM and CDR2 ANQGSEA come from the germline V gene. V was trimmed by 0 bases and J by 5 bases, leaving 15 bases between them. The CDR3 extends over 15 amino acids. The CDR3 DNA is TGCAGCGTTGAAGATCTTGGGCGGCCCGGAGATACGCAGTATTTT. This encodes CSVEDLGRPGDTQYF.

CDR3 protein: CASSSYRGAETQYF. The CDR3 coding sequence is TGTGCCAGCAGCTCTTACAGGGGGGCAGAGACCCAGTACTTC. V usage is TRBV7-6 and J usage is TRBJ2-5; TRBD1 agrees at 8 bases. The J segment lost 4 bases and the V segment lost 4 bases, leaving 5 bases of the junction unmatched. Germline assignment: CDR1 SGHVS and CDR2 FNYEAQ. CDR3 size: 14 residues.

V is TRBV12-3 or TRBV12-4 and J is TRBJ2-5, with a tentative D call TRBD2 (6 bases). This CDR3 has 14 amino acids. V was clipped by 5 bases and J by 1 base, with 11 bases between them. Written as DNA, the CDR3 is TGTGCCAGCAGTCCCCGGACTATCCAAGAGACCCAGTACTTC. Translation gives CASSPRTIQETQYF.

A single count supports this clonotype. The genes are TRBV4-3 and TRBJ2-3; possible D gene TRBD2, 6 bases. Germline V gene sequence: CDR1 LGHNA, CDR2 YSLEER. The CDR3 is made up of 15 amino acids. The V end was cut by 0 bases, the J end by 5 bases, with 12 bases between. CDR3 bases: TGCGCCAGCAGCCAAGATCACGTCGGGGGAGATACGCAGTATTTT. The encoded protein is CASSQDHVGGDTQYF.

This clonotype showed up just a few times. The chain carries TRBV20-1 and TRBJ2-7, with 9 bases aligning to TRBD2. CDR1 is DFQATT, CDR2 SNEGSKA, per germline (reference sequence). V was clipped by 1 base and J by 12 bases; unmatched bases: 16. The CDR3 consists of 15 residues. For the CDR3, the DNA is TGCAGTGCTAGAGTCCCTGGTAGCGGGGGCCACGCGTTGTACTTC. Translation gives CSARVPGSGGHALYF.

This clonotype was seen at least ten times. The CDR3 here is CAVARPRGDTDTQYF. For the CDR3, the DNA is TGTGCCGTCGCCCGCCCGAGAGGGGACACAGATACGCAGTATTTT. This chain joins TRBV28 and TRBJ2-3; possibly TRBD1 or TRBD2 for D (5 bases each). Germline CDR1 is MDHEN and CDR2 is SYDVKM. The CDR3 loop spans 15 amino acids. The ends were cut back, 11 bases at V and 2 bases at J, with 20 bases in the middle.

This clonotype was counted only a few times. The rearrangement uses TRBV30 and TRBJ2-1, with 8 bases that match TRBD1. The CDR3 is made up of 12 amino acids. V was pared by 0 bases and J by 10 bases, with 2 bases of the junction left unmatched. CDR1 GTSNPN and CDR2 SVGIG come from the germline V gene (reference sequence). CDR3 sequence reads: CAWSVNRGEQFF. CDR3 nucleotides: TGTGCCTGGAGTGTAAACAGGGGGGAGCAGTTCTTC.